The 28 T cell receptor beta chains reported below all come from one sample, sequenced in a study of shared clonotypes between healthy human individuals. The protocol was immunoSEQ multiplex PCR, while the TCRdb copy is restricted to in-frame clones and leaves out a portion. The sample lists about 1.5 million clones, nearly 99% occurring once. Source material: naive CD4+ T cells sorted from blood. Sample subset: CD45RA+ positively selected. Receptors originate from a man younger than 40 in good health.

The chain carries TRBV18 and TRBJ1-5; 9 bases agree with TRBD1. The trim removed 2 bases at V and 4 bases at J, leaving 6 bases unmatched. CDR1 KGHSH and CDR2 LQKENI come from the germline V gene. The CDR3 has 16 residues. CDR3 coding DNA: TGTGCCAGCTCACCAACGGGACAGGGCGGTAATCAGCCCCAGCATTTT. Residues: CASSPTGQGGNQPQHF.

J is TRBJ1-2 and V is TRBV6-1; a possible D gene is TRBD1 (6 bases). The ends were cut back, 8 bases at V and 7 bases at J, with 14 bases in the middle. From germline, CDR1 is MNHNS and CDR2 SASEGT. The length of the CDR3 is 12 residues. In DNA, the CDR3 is TGTGCCAGCCAGACAGGCGAATCTGGCTACACCTTC. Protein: CASQTGESGYTF.

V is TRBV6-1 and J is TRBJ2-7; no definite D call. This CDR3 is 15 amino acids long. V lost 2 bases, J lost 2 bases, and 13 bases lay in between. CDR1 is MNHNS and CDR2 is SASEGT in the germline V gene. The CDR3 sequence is CASSEPGNSPYEQYF. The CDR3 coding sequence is TGTGCCAGCAGTGAACCAGGAAACAGCCCCTACGAGCAGTACTTC.

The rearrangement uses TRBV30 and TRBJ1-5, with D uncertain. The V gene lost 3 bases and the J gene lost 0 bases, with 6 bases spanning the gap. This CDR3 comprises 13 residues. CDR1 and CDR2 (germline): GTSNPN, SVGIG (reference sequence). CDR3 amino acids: CAWRQDSNQPQHF. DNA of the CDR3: TGTGCCTGGAGGCAGGATAGCAATCAGCCCCAGCATTTT.

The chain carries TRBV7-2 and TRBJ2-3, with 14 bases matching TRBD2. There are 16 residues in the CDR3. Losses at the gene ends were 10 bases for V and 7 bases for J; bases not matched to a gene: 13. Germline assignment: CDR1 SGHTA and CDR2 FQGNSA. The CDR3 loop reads CANSHRGLAGVYTQYF. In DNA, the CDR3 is TGTGCCAACTCCCATAGGGGACTAGCGGGAGTTTATACGCAGTATTTT.

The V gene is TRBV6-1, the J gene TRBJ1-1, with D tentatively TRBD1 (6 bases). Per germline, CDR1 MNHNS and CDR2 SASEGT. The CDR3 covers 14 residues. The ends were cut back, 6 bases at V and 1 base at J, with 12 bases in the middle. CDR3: CASRLQGSNTEAFF. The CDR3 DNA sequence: TGTGCCAGCAGACTACAGGGATCGAACACTGAAGCTTTCTTT.

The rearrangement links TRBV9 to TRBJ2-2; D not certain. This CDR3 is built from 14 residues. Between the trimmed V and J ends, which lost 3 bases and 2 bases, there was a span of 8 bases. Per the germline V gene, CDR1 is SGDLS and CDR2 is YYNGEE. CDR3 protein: CASSADPNTGELFF. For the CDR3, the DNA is TGTGCCAGCAGCGCGGATCCTAACACCGGGGAGCTGTTTTTT.

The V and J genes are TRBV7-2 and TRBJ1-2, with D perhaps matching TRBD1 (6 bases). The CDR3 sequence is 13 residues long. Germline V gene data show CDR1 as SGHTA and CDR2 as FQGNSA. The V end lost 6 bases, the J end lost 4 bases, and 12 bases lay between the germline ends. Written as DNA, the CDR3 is TGTGCCAGCAGTTCCGGGACACGCTATGGCTACACCTTC. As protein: CASSSGTRYGYTF.

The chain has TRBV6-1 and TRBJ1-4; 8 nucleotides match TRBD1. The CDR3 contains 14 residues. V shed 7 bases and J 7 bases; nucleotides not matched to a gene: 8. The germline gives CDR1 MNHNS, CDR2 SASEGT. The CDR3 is CASIPGGAGEKLFF. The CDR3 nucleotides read TGTGCCAGCATTCCAGGGGGCGCGGGTGAAAAACTGTTTTTT.

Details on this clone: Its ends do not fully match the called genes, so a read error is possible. DNA for the CDR3: TGCGCCAGCGGTGAGTCAGGAAGGACGGAAAAACTGTTCTTT. Translating gives CASGESGRTEKLFF. This chain uses TRBV10-1 with TRBJ1-4; D is ambiguous. The CDR3 runs 14 residues. Per the germline V gene, CDR1 is WNHNN and CDR2 is SYGVQD (reference sequence).

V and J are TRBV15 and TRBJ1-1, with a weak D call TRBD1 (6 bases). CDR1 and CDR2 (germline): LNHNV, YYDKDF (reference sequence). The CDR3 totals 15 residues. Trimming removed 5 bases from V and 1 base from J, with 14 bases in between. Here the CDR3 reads CATSPQGIQNTEAFF. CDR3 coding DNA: TGTGCCACCAGCCCTCAGGGGATCCAGAACACTGAAGCTTTCTTT.

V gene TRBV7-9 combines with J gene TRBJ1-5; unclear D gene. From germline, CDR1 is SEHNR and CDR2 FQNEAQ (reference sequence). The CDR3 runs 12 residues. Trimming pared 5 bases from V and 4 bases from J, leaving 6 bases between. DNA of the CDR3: TGTGCCAGCAGCGTGGCTAATCAGCCCCAGCATTTT. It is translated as CASSVANQPQHF.

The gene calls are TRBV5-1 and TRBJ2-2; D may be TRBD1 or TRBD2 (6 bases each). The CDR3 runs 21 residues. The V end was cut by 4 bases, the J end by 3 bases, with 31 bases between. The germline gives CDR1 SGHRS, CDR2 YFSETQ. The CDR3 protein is CASSTPVGDTGGSFYTGELFF. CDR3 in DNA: TGCGCCAGCAGCACCCCGGTGGGGGACACTGGGGGGAGTTTTTACACCGGGGAGCTGTTTTTT.

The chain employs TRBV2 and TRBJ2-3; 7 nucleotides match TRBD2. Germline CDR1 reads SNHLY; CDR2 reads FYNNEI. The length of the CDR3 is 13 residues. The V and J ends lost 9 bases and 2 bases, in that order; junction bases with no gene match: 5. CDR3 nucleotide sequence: TGTGCCAGGGCGGAGCGGGACACAGATACGCAGTATTTT. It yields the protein CARAERDTDTQYF.

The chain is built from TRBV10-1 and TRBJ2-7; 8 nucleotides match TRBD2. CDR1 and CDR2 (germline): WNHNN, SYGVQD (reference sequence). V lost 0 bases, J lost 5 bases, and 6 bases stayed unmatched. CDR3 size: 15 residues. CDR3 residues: CASSESSGRRDEQYF. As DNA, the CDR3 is TGCGCCAGCAGTGAGTCAAGCGGGAGAAGGGACGAGCAGTACTTC.

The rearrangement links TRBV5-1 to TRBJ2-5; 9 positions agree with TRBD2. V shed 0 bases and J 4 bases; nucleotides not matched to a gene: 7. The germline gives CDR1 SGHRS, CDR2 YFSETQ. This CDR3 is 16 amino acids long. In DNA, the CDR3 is TGCGCCAGCAGCTTGGAACCGGGACTAGCCACAGAGACCCAGTACTTC. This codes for CASSLEPGLATETQYF. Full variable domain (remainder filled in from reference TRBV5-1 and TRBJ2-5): KAGVTQTPRYLIKTRGQQVTLSCSPISGHRSVSWYQQTPGQGLQFLFEYFSETQRNKGNFPGRFSGRQFSNSRSEMNVSTLELGDSALYLCASSLEPGLATETQYFGPGTRLLVL.

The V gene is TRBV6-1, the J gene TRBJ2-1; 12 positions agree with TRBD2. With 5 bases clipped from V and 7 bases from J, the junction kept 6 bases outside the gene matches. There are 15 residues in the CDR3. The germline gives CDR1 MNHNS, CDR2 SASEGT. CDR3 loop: CASSFTSGRLNEQFF. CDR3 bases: TGTGCCAGCAGTTTTACTAGCGGGAGGTTGAATGAGCAGTTCTTC.

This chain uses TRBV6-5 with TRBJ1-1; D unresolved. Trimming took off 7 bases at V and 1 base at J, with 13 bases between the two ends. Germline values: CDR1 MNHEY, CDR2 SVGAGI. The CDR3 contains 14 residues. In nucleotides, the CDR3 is TGTGCCAGCACCGAACGTGTTGGGAACACTGAAGCTTTCTTT. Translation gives CASTERVGNTEAFF.

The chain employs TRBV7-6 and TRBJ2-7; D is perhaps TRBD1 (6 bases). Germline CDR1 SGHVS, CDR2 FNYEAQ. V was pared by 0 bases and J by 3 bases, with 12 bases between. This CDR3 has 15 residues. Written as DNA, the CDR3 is TGTGCCAGCAGCTTAGCCCTAGCCAGGGGCTACGAGCAGTACTTC. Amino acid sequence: CASSLALARGYEQYF.

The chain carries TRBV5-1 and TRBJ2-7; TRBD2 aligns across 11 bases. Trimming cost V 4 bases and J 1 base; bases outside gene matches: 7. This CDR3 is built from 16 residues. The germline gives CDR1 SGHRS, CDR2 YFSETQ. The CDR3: CASSPTGTSGSYEQYF. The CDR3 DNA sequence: TGCGCCAGCAGCCCAACCGGGACTAGCGGTTCCTACGAGCAGTACTTC.

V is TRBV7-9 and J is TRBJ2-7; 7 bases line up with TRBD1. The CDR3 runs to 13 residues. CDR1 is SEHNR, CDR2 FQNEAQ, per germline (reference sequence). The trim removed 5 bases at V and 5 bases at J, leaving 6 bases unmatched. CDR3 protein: CASSPRTGDEQYF. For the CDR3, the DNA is TGTGCCAGCAGCCCTCGGACAGGAGACGAGCAGTACTTC.

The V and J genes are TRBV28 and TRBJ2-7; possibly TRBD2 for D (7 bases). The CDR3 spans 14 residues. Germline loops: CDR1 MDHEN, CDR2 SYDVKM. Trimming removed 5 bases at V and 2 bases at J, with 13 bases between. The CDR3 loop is CASSGPGGAYEQYF. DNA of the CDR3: TGTGCCAGCAGTGGTCCGGGGGGCGCCTACGAGCAGTACTTC.

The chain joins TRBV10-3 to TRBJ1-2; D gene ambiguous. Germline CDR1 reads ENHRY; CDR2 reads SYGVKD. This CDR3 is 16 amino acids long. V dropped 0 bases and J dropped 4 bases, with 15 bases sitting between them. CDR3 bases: TGTGCCATCAGTGAGTCGGCAAGATCCGTTGGCTATGGCTACACCTTC. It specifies CAISESARSVGYGYTF.

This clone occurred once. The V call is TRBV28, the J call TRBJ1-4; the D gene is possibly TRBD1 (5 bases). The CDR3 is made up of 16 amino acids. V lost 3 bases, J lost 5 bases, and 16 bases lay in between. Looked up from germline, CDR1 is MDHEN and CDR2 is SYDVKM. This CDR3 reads CASSLVPGTGNEKLFF. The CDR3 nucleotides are TGTGCCAGCAGTTTGGTCCCCGGGACCGGCAATGAAAAACTGTTTTTT.

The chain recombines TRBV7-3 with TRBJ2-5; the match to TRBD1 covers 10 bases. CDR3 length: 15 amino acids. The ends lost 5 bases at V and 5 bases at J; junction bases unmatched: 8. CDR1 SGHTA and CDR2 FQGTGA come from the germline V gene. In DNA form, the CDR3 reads TGTGCCAGCAGCGCGGGACAGGGGAGCGTTGAGACCCAGTACTTC. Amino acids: CASSAGQGSVETQYF.

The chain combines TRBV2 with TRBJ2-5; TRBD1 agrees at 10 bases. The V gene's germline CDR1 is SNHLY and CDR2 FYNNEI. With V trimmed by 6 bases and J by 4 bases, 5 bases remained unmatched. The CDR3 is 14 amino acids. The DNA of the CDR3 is TGTGCCAGCAGCACAGGACAGGGGGGAGAGACCCAGTACTTC. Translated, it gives CASSTGQGGETQYF.

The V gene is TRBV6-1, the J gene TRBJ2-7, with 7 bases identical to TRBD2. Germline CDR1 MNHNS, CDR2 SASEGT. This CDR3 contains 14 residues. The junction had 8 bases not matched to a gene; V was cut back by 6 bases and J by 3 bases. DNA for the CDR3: TGTGCCAGCAGCGCCCTAACTAGCGACTACGAGCAGTACTTC. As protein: CASSALTSDYEQYF.

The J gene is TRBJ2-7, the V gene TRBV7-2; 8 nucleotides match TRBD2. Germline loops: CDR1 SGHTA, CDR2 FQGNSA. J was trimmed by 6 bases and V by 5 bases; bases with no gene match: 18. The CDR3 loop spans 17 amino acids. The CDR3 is CASSLGALGTRFAEQYF. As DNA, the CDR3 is TGTGCCAGCAGCCTAGGGGCGTTGGGGACTAGGTTCGCCGAGCAGTACTTC.